This T cell receptor beta chain was profiled in a study of CD8 T cells in ankylosing spondylitis. Study-level points and caveats: Matched ankylosing spondylitis synovial fluid reportedly showed significant enrichment of disease-linked clones. Disease-linked clones bore a CD8+ phenotype and were relatively rare in peripheral blood. A motif in TCR beta, a set of eight highly homologous variants, appeared characteristic of ankylosing spondylitis blood.

By quantitative 5'-RACE with molecular barcodes, the TCR beta libraries were made. MiXCR, applied by TCRdb to the 5' RACE reads, yields one record per CDR3 protein. This table holds around 250,000 distinct CDR3 sequences, approximately 12% found once. This clonotype was observed at least ten times. The antigen remains undetermined. Germline values: CDR1 DFQATT, CDR2 SNEGSKA (reference sequence). The CDR3 is 15 residues long. Trimming removed 0 bases from V and 7 bases from J, with 18 bases in between. V gene TRBV20-1 combines with J gene TRBJ2-5; D remains unclear. This clonotype was sampled from a male donor with ankylosing spondylitis or in good health (not recorded which). Material: blood, either unsorted or a sorted T cell fraction (not recorded which). CDR3 DNA: TGCAGTGCTAGAGATATTGACCCGTACGTCGGGACCCAGTACTTC. The encoded protein is CSARDIDPYVGTQYF.